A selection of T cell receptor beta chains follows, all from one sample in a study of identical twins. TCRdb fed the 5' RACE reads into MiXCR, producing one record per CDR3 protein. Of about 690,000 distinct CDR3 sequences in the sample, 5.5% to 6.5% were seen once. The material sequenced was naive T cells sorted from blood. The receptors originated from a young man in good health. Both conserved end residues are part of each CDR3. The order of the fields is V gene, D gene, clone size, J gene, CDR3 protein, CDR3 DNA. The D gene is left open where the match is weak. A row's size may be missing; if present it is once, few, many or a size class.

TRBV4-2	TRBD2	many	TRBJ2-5	CASSQEPSGRTQETQYF	TGTGCCAGCAGCCAAGAACCTAGCGGGAGGACCCAAGAGACCCAGTACTTC
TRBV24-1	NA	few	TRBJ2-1	CATSVSWDYEQFF	TGTGCCACCAGTGTCTCCTGGGACTATGAGCAGTTCTTC
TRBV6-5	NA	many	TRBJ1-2	CASSYSPGAVGYTF	TGTGCCAGCAGTTACTCGCCGGGGGCGGTTGGCTACACCTTC
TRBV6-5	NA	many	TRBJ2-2	CASSYSITAGELFF	TGTGCCAGCAGTTACTCGATCACGGCCGGGGAGCTGTTTTTT
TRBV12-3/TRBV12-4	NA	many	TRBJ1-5	CASSLDSDQPQHF	TGTGCCAGCAGCCTGGACAGTGATCAGCCCCAGCATTTT
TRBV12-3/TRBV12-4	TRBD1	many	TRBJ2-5	CASRPLSGGETQYF	TGTGCCAGCAGGCCACTCTCAGGGGGAGAGACCCAGTACTTC
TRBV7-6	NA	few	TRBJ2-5	CASSLRMARGFQETQYF	TGTGCCAGCAGCTTACGGATGGCGAGGGGGTTCCAAGAGACCCAGTACTTC
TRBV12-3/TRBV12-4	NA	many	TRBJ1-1	CASSLAHSGGTEAFF	TGTGCCAGCAGTTTAGCGCATTCGGGGGGCACTGAAGCTTTCTTT
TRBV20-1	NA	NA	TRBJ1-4	CSATHRNEKLFF	TGCAGTGCCACCCATCGTAATGAAAAACTGTTTTTT
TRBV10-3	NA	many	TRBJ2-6	CAISGGSGANVLTF	TGTGCCATCAGTGGAGGGTCTGGGGCCAACGTCCTGACTTTC
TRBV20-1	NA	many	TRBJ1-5	CSARASGNSNQPQHF	TGCAGTGCTAGAGCTTCCGGCAATAGCAATCAGCCCCAGCATTTT
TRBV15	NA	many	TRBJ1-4	CATSRRTVEKLFF	TGTGCCACCAGCCGGAGGACAGTTGAAAAACTGTTTTTT
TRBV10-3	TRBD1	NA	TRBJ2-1	CAIIGTGIMNEQFF	TGTGCCATCATAGGGACAGGGATTATGAATGAGCAGTTCTTC
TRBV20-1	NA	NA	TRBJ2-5	CSATGQEETQYF	TGCAGTGCTACTGGCCAAGAAGAGACCCAGTACTTC
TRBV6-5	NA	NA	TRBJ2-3	CASSSTAPPNADTQYF	TGTGCCAGCAGTTCCACGGCCCCACCCAACGCAGATACGCAGTATTTT
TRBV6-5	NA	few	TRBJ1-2	CASGATNYGYTF	TGTGCCAGCGGGGCCACTAACTATGGCTACACCTTC
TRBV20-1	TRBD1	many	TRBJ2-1	CSASPAGTGGEQFF	TGCAGTGCCAGCCCCGCCGGGACAGGGGGTGAGCAGTTCTTC
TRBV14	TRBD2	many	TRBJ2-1	CASSQGLAGGGEQFF	TGTGCCAGCAGCCAAGGCCTAGCGGGAGGAGGAGAGCAGTTCTTC
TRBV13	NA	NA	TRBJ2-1	CASSPPVGEQFF	TGTGCCAGCAGCCCCCCGGTCGGAGAGCAGTTCTTC